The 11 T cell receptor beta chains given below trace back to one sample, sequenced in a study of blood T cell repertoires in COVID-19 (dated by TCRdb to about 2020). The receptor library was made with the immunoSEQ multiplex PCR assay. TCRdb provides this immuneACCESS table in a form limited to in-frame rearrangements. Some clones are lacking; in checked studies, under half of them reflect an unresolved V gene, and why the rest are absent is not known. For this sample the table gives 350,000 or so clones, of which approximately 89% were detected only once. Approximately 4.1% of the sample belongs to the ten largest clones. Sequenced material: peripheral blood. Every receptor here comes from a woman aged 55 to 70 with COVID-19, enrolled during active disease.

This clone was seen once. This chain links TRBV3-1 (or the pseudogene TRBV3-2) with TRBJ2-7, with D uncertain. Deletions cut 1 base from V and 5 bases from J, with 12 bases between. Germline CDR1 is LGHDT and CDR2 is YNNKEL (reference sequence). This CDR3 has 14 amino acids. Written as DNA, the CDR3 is TGTGCCAGCAGCCAAGTCACCCGTCCAGACGAGCAGTACTTC. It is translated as CASSQVTRPDEQYF.

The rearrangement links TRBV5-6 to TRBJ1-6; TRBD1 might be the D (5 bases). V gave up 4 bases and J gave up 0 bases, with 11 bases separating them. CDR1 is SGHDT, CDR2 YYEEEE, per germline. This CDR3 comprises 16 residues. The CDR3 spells CASSPPQGSYNSPLHF. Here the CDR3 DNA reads TGTGCCAGCAGCCCACCGCAGGGCTCCTATAATTCACCCCTCCACTTT.

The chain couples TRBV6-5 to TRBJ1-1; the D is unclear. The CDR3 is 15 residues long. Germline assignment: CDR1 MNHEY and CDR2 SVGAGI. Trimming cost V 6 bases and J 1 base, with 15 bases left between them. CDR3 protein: CASSPARGSNTEAFF. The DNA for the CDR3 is TGTGCCAGCAGCCCCGCCCGGGGTTCGAACACTGAAGCTTTCTTT.

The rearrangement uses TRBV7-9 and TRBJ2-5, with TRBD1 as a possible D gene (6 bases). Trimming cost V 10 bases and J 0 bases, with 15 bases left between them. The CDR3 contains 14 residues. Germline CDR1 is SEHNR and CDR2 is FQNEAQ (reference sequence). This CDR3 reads CATSIQGDQETQYF. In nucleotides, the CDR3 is TGTGCCACCTCGATACAGGGAGACCAAGAGACCCAGTACTTC. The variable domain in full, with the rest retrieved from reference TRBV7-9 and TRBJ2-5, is DTGVSQNPRHKITKRGQNVTFRCDPISEHNRLYWYRQTLGQGPEFLTYFQNEAQLEKSRLLSDRFSAERPKGSFSTLEIQRTEQGDSAMYLCATSIQGDQETQYFGPGTRLLVL.

This CDR3 reads CASSYGGSGAYNEQFF. In DNA form, the CDR3 reads TGTGCCAGCAGTTACGGGGGTAGCGGGGCCTACAATGAGCAGTTCTTC. This rearrangement joins TRBV6-2 or TRBV6-3 to TRBJ2-1, with 8 bases fitting TRBD2. Germline-derived CDR1 and CDR2 are MNHEY and SVGEGT. V shed 2 bases and J 2 bases; nucleotides not matched to a gene: 5. The CDR3 is 16 amino acids.

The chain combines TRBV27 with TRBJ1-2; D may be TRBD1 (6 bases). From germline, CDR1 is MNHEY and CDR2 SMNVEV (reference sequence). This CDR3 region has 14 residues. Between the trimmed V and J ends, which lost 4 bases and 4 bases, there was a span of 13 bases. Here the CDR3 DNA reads TGTGCCAGCAGTTCCTTAGAGGGGGTCTATGGCTACACCTTC. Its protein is CASSSLEGVYGYTF.

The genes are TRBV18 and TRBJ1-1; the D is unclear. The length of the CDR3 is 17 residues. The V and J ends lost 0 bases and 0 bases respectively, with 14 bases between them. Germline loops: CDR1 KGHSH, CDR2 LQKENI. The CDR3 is CASSPPGLPGMNTEAFF. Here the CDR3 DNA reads TGTGCCAGCTCACCACCCGGTCTACCCGGGATGAACACTGAAGCTTTCTTT.

DNA of the CDR3: TGCAGCGTAATCGCGCCCCGGAGCCTAGTTTTTACGGGTTCTGCGGACGAGCAGTACTTC. Protein product: CSVIAPRSLVFTGSADEQYF. This chain connects TRBV29-1 to TRBJ2-7; D gene ambiguous. Trimming shortened V by 6 bases and J by 5 bases, and 38 bases separated the two germline ends. The CDR3 runs 20 residues. Per germline, CDR1 SQVTM and CDR2 ANQGSEA.

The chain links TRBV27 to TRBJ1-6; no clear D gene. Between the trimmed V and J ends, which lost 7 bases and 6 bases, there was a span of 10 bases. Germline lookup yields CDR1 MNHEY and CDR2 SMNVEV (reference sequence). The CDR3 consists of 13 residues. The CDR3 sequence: CASTQVLNSPLHF. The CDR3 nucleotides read TGTGCCAGCACCCAGGTCCTTAATTCACCCCTCCACTTT.

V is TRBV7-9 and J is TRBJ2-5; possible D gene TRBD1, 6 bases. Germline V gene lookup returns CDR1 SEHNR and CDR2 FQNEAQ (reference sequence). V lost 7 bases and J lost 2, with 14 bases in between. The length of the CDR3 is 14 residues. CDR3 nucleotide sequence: TGTGCCAGCACCCCAGGGGACGGGCAAGAGACCCAGTACTTC. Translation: CASTPGDGQETQYF.

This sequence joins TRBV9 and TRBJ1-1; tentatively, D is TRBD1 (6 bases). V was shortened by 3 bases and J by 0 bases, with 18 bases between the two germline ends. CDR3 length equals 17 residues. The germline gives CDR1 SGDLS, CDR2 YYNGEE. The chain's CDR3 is CASSAGTYLIMNTEAFF. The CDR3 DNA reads TGTGCCAGCAGCGCGGGGACATATCTCATTATGAACACTGAAGCTTTCTTT.